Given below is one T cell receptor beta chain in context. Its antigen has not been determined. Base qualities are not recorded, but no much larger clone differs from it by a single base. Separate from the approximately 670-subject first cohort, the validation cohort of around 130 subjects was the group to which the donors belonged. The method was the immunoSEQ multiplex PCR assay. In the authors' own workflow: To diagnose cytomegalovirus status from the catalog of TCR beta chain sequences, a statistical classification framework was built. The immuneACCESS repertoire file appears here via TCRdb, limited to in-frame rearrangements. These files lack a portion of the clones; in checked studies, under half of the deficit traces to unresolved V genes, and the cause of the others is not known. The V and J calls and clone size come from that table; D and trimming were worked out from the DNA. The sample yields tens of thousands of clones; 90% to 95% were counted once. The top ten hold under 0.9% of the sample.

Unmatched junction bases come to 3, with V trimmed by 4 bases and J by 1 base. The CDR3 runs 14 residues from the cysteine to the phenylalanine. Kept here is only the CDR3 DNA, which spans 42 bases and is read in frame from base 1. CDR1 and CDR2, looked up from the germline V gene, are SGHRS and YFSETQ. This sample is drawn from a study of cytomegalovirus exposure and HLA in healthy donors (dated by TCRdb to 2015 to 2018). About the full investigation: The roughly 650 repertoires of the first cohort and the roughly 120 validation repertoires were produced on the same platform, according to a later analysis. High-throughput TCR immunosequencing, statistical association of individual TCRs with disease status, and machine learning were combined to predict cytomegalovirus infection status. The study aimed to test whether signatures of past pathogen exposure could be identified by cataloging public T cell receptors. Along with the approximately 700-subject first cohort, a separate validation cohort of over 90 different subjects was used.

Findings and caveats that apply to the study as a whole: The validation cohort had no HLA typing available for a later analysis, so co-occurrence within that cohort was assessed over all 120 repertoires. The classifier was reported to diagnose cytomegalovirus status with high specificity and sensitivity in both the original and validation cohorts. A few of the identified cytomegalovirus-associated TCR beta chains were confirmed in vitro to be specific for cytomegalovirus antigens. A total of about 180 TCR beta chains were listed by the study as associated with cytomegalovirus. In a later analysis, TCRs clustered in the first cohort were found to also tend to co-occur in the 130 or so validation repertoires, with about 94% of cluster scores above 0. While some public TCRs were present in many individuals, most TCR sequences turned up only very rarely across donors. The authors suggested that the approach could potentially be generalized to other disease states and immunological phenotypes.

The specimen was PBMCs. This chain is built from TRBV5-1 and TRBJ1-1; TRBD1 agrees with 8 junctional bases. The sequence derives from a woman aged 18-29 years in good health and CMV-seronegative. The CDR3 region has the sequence CASSADRGNTEAFF. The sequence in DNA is TGCGCCAGCAGCGCCGACAGGGGGAACACTGAAGCTTTCTTT.